The T cell receptor beta chain described here comes from a study of Ad26.COV2.S vaccination and SARS-CoV-2 variants. Sample treatment: about 20 received Ad26.COV2.S at low or high dose, single or two shots; about 5 received placebo; per-sample allocation not given. It was on day 63 after the first vaccine or placebo injection that samples were taken. Within Boston, the person who donated was an adult of 18-55 years. Wuhan-strain SARS-CoV-2 spike was expressed by the Ad26 vector that made up the vaccine. TCRdb's copy holds only in-frame clones and misses some; the assay was immunoSEQ multiplex PCR. The sample has roughly 380,000 clones, more than 75% seen once. V lost 4 bases and J lost 2, with 15 bases in between. This CDR3 has 16 residues. Germline V gene sequence: CDR1 LGHDT, CDR2 YNNKEL (reference sequence). Concerning this clone: Antigen: not known.

Overall study results and limits: Researchers reported similar non-spike TCR breadth in vaccine and placebo recipients.

The source is a person between 18 and 65 years old who received the Ad26.COV2.S COVID-19 vaccine or a placebo. The sequences come from peripheral blood, collected in a trial of Ad26.COV2.S vaccine versus placebo. The chain couples TRBV3-1 (or the pseudogene TRBV3-2) to TRBJ1-5; no reliable D call. This CDR3 is CASSLALAGGNQPQHF. DNA of the CDR3: TGTGCCAGCAGCCTAGCCCTCGCAGGAGGCAATCAGCCCCAGCATTTT.